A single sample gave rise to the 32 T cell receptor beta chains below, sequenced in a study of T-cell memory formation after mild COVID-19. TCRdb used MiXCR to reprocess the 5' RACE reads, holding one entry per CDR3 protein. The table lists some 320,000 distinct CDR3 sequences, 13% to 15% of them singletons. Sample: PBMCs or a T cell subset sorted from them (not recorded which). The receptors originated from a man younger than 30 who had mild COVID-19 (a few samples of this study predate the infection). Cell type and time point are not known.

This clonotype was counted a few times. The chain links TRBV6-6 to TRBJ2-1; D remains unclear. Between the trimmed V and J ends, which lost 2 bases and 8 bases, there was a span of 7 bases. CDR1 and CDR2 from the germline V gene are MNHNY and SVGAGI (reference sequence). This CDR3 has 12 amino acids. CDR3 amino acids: CASSYGNYEQFF. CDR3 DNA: TGTGCCAGCAGTTACGGTAATTATGAGCAGTTCTTC.

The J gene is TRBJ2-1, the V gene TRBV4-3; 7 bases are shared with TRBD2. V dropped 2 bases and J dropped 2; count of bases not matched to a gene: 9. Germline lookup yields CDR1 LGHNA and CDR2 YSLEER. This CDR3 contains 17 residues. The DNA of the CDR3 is TGCGCCAGCAGCCAACGTGCCCGGGCGGGGGCCTACAATGAGCAGTTCTTC. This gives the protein CASSQRARAGAYNEQFF.

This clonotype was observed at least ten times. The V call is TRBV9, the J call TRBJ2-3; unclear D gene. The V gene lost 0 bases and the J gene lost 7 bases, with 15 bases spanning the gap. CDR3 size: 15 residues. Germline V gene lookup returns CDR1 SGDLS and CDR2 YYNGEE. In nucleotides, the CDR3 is TGTGCCAGCAGCGTAGCCCCCGTCCGTCTCCATACGCAGTATTTT. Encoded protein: CASSVAPVRLHTQYF.

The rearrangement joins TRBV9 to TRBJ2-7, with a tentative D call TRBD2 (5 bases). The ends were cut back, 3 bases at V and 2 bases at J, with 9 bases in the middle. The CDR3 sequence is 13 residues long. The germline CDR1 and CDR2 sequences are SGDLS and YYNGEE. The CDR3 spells CASSDGNPYEQYF. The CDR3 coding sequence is TGTGCCAGCAGCGACGGGAATCCCTACGAGCAGTACTTC. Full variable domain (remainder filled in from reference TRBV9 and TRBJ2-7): DSGVTQTPKHLITATGQRVTLRCSPRSGDLSVYWYQQSLDQGLQFLIQYYNGEERAKGNILERFSAQQFPDLHSELNLSSLELGDSALYFCASSDGNPYEQYFGPGTRLTVT.

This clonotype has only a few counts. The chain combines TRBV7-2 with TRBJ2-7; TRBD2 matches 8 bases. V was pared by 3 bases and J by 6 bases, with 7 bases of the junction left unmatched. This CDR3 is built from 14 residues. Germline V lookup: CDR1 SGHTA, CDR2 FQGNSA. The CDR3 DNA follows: TGTGCCAGCAGCTTCCCGACTAGCGTGGCCGAGCAGTACGTC. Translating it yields CASSFPTSVAEQYV.

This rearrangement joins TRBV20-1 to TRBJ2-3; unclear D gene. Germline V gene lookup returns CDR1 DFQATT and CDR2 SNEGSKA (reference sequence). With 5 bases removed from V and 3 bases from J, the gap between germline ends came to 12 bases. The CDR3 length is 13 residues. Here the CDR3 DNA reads TGCAGTGCTCCCCCTTGGAGAACAGATACGCAGTATTTT. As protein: CSAPPWRTDTQYF.

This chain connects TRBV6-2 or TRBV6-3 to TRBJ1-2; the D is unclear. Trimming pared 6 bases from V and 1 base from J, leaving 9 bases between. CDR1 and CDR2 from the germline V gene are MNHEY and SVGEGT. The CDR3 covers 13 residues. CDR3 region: CASSTSGNYGYTF. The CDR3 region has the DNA TGTGCCAGCAGCACCTCCGGTAACTATGGCTACACCTTC.

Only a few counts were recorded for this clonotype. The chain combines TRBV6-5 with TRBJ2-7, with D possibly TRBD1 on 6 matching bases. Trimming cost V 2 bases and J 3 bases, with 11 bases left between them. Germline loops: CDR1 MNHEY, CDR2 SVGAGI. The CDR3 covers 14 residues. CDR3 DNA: TGTGCCAGCAGTTACCGGGACACCCACTACGAGCAGTACTTC. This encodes CASSYRDTHYEQYF.

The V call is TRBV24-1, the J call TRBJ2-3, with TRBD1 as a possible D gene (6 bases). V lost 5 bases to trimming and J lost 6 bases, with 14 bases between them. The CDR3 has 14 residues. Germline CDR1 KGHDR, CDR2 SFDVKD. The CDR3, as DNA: TGTGCCACCAGTGGCACAGGGATTTCGGATACGCAGTATTTT. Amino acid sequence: CATSGTGISDTQYF.

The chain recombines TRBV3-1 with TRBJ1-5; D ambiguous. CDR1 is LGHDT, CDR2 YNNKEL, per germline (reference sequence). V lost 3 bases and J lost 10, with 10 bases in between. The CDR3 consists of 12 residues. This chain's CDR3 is CASSQGVHPQHF. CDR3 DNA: TGTGCCAGCAGCCAGGGAGTTCACCCCCAGCATTTT.

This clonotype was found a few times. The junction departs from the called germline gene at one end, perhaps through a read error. The DNA of the CDR3 is TGCGCCAGCAGCTTGGGAGGGCGGGGAAAGAGATTC. Its translation: CASSLGGRGKRF. This chain links TRBV5-1 with TRBJ2-4, with D possibly being TRBD2 (6 bases). Germline CDR1 reads SGHRS; CDR2 reads YFSETQ. The CDR3 is 12 amino acids.

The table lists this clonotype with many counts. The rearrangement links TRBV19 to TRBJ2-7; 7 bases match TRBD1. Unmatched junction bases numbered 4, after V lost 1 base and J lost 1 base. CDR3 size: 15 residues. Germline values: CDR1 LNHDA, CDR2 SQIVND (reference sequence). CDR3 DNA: TGTGCCAGTAGTATAGGACAGGGACCTTCCTACGAGCAGTACTTC. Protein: CASSIGQGPSYEQYF. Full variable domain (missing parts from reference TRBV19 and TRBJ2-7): DGGITQSPKYLFRKEGQNVTLSCEQNLNHDAMYWYRQDPGQGLRLIYYSQIVNDFQKGDIAEGYSVSREKKESFPLTVTSAQKNPTAFYLCASSIGQGPSYEQYFGPGTRLTVT.

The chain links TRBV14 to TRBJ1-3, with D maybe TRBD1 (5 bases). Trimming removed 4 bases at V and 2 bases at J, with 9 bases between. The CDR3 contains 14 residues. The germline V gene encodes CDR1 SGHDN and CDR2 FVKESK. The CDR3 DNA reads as TGTGCCAGCAGCCGCTCAGGGACTGGAAACACCATATATTTT. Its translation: CASSRSGTGNTIYF.

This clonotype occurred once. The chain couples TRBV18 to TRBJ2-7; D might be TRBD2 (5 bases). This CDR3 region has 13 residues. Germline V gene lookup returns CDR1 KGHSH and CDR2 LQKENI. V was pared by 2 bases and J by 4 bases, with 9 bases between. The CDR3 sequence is CASSPETGYEQYF. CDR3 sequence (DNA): TGTGCCAGCTCACCAGAGACGGGGTACGAGCAGTACTTC.

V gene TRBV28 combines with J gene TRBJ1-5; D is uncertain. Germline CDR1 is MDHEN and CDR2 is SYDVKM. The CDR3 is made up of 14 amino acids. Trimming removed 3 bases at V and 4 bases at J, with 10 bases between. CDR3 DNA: TGTGCCAGCAGTTTGATCGCAGGTAATCAGCCCCAGCATTTT. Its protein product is CASSLIAGNQPQHF.

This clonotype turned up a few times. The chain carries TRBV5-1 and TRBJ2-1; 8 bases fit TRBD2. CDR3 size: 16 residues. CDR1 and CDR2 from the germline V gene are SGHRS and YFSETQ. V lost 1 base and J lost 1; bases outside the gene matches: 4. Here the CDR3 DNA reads TGCGCCAGCAGCTTGTTGGAGCGGGGGTCCTACAATGAGCAGTTCTTC. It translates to CASSLLERGSYNEQFF.

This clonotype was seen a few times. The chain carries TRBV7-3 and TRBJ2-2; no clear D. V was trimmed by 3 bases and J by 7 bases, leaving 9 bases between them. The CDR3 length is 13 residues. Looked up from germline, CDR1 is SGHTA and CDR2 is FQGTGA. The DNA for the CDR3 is TGTGCCAGCAGCTTCCCGACGGGCGGGGAGCTGTTTTTT. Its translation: CASSFPTGGELFF.

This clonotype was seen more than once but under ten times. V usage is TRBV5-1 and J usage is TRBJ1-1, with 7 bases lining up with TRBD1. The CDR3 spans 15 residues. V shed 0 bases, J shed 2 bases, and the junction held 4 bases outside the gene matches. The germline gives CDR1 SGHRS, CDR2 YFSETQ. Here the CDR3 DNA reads TGCGCCAGCAGCTTGGGCCCAGGGGGTAACACTGAAGCTTTCTTT. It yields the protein CASSLGPGGNTEAFF.

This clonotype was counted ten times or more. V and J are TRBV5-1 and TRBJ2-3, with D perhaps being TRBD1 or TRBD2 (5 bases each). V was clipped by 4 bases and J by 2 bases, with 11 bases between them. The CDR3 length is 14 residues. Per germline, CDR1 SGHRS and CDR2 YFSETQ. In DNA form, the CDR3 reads TGCGCCAGCAGCACCGGGACGGCCACAGATACGCAGTATTTT. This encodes CASSTGTATDTQYF.

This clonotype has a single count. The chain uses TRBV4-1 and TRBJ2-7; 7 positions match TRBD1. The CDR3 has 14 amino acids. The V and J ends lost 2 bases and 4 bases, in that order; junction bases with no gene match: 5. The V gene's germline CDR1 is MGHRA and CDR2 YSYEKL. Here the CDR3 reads CASSQRQGEYEQYV. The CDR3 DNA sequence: TGCGCCAGCAGCCAAAGGCAGGGGGAATACGAGCAGTACGTC.

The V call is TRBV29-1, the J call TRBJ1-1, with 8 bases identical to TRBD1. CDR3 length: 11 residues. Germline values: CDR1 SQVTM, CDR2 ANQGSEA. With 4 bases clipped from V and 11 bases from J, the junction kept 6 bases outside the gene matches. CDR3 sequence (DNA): TGCAGCGTTGTTCAGGGGGCCTGGGCTTTCTTT. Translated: CSVVQGAWAFF.

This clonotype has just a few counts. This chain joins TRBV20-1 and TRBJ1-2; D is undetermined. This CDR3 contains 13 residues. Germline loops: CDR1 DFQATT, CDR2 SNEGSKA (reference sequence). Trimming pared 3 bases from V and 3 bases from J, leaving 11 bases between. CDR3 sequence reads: CSARPGFDYGYTF. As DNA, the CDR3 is TGCAGTGCTAGGCCCGGGTTCGACTATGGCTACACCTTC.

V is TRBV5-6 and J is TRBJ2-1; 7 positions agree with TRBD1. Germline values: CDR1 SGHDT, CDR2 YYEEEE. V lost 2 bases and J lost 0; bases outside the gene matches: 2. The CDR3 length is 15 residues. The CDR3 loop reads CASSFRTGSYNEQFF. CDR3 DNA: TGTGCCAGCAGCTTCCGGACAGGCTCCTACAATGAGCAGTTCTTC. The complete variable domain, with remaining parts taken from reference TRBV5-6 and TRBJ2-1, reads DAGVTQSPTHLIKTRGQQVTLRCSPKSGHDTVSWYQQALGQGPQFIFQYYEEEERQRGNFPDRFSGHQFPNYSSELNVNALLLGDSALYLCASSFRTGSYNEQFFGPGTRLTVL.

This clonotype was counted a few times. The CDR3 protein is CASSLGRGFSGANVLTF. The CDR3, as DNA: TGTGCCAGCAGCTTAGGACGCGGTTTCTCTGGGGCCAACGTCCTGACTTTC. The V and J genes are TRBV7-9 and TRBJ2-6; the D is unclear. Germline loops: CDR1 SEHNR, CDR2 FQNEAQ (reference sequence). The CDR3 has 17 amino acids. V lost 1 base and J 0 bases, leaving 10 bases between the germline ends.

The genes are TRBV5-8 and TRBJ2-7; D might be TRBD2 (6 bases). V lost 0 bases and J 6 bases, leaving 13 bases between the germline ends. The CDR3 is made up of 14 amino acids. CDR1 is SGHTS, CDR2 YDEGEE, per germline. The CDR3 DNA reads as TGTGCCAGCAGCTTGGGTGGACGGGGGAGCGAGCAGTACGTC. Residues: CASSLGGRGSEQYV.

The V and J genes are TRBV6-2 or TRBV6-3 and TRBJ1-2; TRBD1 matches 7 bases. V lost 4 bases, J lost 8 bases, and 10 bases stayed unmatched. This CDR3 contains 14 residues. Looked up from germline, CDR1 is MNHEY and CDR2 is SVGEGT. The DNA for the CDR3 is TGTGCCAGCAGTTGGAACCGGGACAGTGGGGGCTACACCTTC. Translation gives CASSWNRDSGGYTF.

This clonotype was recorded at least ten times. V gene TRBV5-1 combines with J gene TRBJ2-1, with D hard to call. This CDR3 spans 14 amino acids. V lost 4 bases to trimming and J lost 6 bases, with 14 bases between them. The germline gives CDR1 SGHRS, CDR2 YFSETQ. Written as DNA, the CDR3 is TGCGCCAGCAGCCCCCGGGTGGAGTCCAATGAGCAGTTCTTC. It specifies CASSPRVESNEQFF.

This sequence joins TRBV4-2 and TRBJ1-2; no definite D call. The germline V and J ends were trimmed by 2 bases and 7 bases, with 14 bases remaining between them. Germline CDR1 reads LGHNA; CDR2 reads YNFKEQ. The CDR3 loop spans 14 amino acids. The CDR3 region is CASSQLDSTIGYTF. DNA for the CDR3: TGTGCCAGCAGCCAACTAGACTCAACTATTGGCTACACCTTC.

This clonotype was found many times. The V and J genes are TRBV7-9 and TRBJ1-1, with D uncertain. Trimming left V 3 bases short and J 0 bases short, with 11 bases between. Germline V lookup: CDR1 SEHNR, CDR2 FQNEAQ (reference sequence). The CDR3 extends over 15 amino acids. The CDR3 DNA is TGTGCCAGCAGCTTTAAACGGATGATGAACACTGAAGCTTTCTTT. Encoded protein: CASSFKRMMNTEAFF.

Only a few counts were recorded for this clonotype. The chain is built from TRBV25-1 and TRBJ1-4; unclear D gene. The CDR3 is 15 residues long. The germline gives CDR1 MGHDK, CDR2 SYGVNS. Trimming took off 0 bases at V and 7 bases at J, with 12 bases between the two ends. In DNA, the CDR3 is TGTGCCAGCAGTGAATACGGCGCCCGGGGTGAAAAACTGTTTTTT. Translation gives CASSEYGARGEKLFF.

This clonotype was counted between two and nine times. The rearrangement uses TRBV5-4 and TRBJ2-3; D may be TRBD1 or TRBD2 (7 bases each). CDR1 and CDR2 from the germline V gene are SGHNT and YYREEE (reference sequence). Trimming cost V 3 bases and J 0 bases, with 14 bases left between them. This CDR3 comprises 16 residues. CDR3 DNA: TGTGCCAGCAGCTCGGGGGGACAGACTAGCACAGATACGCAGTATTTT. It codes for CASSSGGQTSTDTQYF.

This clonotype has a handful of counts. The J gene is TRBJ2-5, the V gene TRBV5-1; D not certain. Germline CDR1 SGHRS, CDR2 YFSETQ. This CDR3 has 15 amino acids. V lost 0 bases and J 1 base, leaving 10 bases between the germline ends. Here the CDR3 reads CASSLAGPLQETQYF. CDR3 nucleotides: TGCGCCAGCAGCTTGGCCGGGCCCCTCCAAGAGACCCAGTACTTC. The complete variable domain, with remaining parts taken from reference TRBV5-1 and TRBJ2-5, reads KAGVTQTPRYLIKTRGQQVTLSCSPISGHRSVSWYQQTPGQGLQFLFEYFSETQRNKGNFPGRFSGRQFSNSRSEMNVSTLELGDSALYLCASSLAGPLQETQYFGPGTRLLVL.